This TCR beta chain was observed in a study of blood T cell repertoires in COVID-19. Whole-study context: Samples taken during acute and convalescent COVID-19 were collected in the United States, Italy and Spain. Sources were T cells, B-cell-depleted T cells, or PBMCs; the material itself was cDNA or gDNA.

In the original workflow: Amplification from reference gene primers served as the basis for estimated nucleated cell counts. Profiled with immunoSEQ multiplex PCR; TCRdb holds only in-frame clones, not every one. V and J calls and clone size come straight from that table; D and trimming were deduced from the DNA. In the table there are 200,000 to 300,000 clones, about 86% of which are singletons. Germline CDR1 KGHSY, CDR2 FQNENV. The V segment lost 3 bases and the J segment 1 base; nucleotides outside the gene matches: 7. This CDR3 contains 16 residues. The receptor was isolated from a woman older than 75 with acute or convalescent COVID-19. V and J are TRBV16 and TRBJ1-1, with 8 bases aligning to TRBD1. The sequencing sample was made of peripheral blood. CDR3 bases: TGTGCCAGCAGCCACCTACCAGGACAGGGGAACACTGAAGCTTTCTTT. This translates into CASSHLPGQGNTEAFF.